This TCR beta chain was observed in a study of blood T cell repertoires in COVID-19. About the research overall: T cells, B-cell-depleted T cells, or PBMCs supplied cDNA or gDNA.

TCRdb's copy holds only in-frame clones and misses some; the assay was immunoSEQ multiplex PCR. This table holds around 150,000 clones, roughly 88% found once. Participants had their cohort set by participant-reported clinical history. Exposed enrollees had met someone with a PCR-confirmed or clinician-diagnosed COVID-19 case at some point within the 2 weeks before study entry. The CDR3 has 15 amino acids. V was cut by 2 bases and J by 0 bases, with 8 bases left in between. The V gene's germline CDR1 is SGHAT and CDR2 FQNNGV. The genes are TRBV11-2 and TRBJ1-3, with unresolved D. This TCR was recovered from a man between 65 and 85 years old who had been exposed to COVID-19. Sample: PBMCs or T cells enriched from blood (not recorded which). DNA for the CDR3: TGTGCCAGCAGCTTAACAGTCCACTCTGGAAACACCATATATTTT. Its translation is CASSLTVHSGNTIYF.